This note documents a single T cell receptor (beta chain) sequence. In the source study's methods: Reference gene primer amplification yielded estimated nucleated cell counts. TCRdb's copy holds only in-frame clones and misses some; the assay was immunoSEQ multiplex PCR. V and J calls and clone size come straight from that table; D and trimming were deduced from the DNA. The repertoire has more than 200,000 clones, over 70% of them found once; the top ten carry just over 8.5%. This specimen belongs to a study of blood T cell repertoires in COVID-19. Study-level background: From T cells, B-cell-depleted T cells, or PBMCs came the material, which was cDNA or gDNA.

This CDR3 spans 16 amino acids. V was trimmed by 5 bases and J by 4 bases, leaving 17 bases between them. CDR1 and CDR2 from the germline V gene are LGHDT and YNNKEL (reference sequence). V and J are TRBV3-1 (or the pseudogene TRBV3-2) and TRBJ2-2; a weak D match, TRBD2 (6 bases). The receptor's source is a man aged 40-49 years with active or convalescent COVID-19. Material for sequencing was peripheral blood. CDR3 coding DNA: TGTGCCAGCAGCTTCCGGGGGTTTCGGGGCACCGGGGAGCTGTTTTTT. Protein: CASSFRGFRGTGELFF.